This T cell receptor (beta chain) is drawn from a study of shared clonotypes between healthy human individuals. TCRdb's copy holds only in-frame clones and misses some; the assay was immunoSEQ multiplex PCR. Of some 510,000 clones in the sample, 79% are singletons; the top ten hold 10% to 15%. The trim removed 0 bases at V and 0 bases at J, leaving 6 bases unmatched. CDR1 SGDLS and CDR2 YYNGEE come from the germline V gene. The CDR3 extends over 17 amino acids. V usage is TRBV9 and J usage is TRBJ2-1, with 7 bases that match TRBD2. The sequencing input was PBMCs. This receptor was obtained from a woman aged 40 to 55 in good health. Some clones in this sample may be carry-over from other donors' samples. The CDR3 loop reads CASSVADSGPSYNEQFF. The CDR3 nucleotides are TGTGCCAGCAGCGTAGCAGATAGCGGGCCCTCCTACAATGAGCAGTTCTTC.